Each of the 27 T cell receptor beta chains below was sequenced from the same sample in a study of blood T cells in healthy people across ages. Next came a second PCR, run for roughly 7 to 12 cycles, which used a sample-barcoded 5' primer along with a J-beta primer mix. Via MiXCR, TCRdb re-called the 5' RACE reads, giving one row per CDR3 protein. The table has 1.8 million or so distinct CDR3 sequences, 35% to 50% seen once; the top ten hold approximately 22%. Sequenced sample: blood. The receptors come from a human donor in good health.

This chain uses TRBV21-1 with TRBJ2-1; TRBD1, the table's D call, was not compared with the DNA. TRBV21-1 is marked as a pseudogene. CDR3 length: 15 amino acids. The CDR3 DNA is TGTGCCAGCAGCAAATTTCTCGCAGGGTGGGTTGAGCAGTTCTTC. This codes for CASSKFLAGWVEQFF.

This chain uses TRBV5-5 with TRBJ1-2; the match to TRBD1 covers 8 bases. The V segment lost 4 bases and the J segment 3 bases; nucleotides outside the gene matches: 8. The CDR3 covers 15 residues. Germline V gene lookup returns CDR1 SGHKS and CDR2 YYEKEE (reference sequence). The CDR3 DNA reads TGTGCCAGCAGCAATTCCGACAGGGGAGACTATGGCTACACCTTC. This encodes CASSNSDRGDYGYTF. The whole variable domain, remainder taken from reference TRBV5-5 and TRBJ1-2, is DAGVTQSPTHLIKTRGQQVTLRCSPISGHKSVSWYQQVLGQGPQFIFQYYEKEERGRGNFPDRFSARQFPNYSSELNVNALLLGDSALYLCASSNSDRGDYGYTFGSGTRLTVV.

V and J are TRBV12-3 or TRBV12-4 and TRBJ1-4, with TRBD1 as a possible D gene (5 bases). The CDR3 extends over 13 amino acids. Trimming removed 3 bases at V and 7 bases at J, with 9 bases between. The CDR3 DNA is TGTGCCAGCAGTTTGAGTAGGGGTGAAAAACTGTTTTTT. Translation gives CASSLSRGEKLFF.

The rearrangement uses TRBV3-1 and TRBJ1-2; the match to TRBD1 covers 7 bases. The V gene end was trimmed by 3 bases and the J gene end by 3 bases; junction bases not matched to a gene: 7. The CDR3 contains 15 residues. Looked up from germline, CDR1 is LGHDT and CDR2 is YNNKEL (reference sequence). CDR3 nucleotides: TGTGCCAGCAGCCATGGGGACAGATCTTACTATGGCTACACCTTC. Protein: CASSHGDRSYYGYTF.

V and J are TRBV28 and TRBJ1-1; tentatively, D is TRBD1 (6 bases). The V gene lost 1 base and the J gene lost 1 base, with 13 bases spanning the gap. Per the germline V gene, CDR1 is MDHEN and CDR2 is SYDVKM. This CDR3 contains 16 residues. The CDR3 DNA reads TGTGCCAGCAGTTTATACGGGGGCATACGGAACACTGAAGCTTTCTTT. Its protein product is CASSLYGGIRNTEAFF.

V and J are TRBV7-2 and TRBJ1-2, with a weak D call TRBD1 (5 bases). V was trimmed by 5 bases and J by 3 bases, leaving 22 bases between them. CDR3 length equals 17 residues. Looked up from germline, CDR1 is SGHTA and CDR2 is FQGNSA. CDR3 in amino acids: CASSPGRGRLLDYGYTF. CDR3 DNA sequence: TGTGCCAGCAGCCCAGGGAGGGGCAGGCTCCTTGACTATGGCTACACCTTC.

The V gene is TRBV28, the J gene TRBJ1-2; D is possibly TRBD1 (6 bases). The ends were cut back, 9 bases at V and 9 bases at J, with 17 bases in the middle. From germline, CDR1 is MDHEN and CDR2 SYDVKM. The CDR3 is 12 residues long. The CDR3 bases are TGTGCCAGGGCAACAGGGAGCCCTAGCTACACCTTC. Protein sequence: CARATGSPSYTF.

This chain uses TRBV25-1 with TRBJ1-2; the D gene is possibly TRBD1 (6 bases). The germline gives CDR1 MGHDK, CDR2 SYGVNS. This CDR3 is 15 amino acids long. Between the trimmed V and J ends, which lost 6 bases and 1 base, there was a span of 15 bases. The chain's CDR3 is CASSLTGLYNYGYTF. CDR3 DNA sequence: TGTGCCAGCAGCCTGACAGGACTTTATAACTATGGCTACACCTTC.

The chain uses TRBV7-2 and TRBJ1-1; 8 bases are shared with TRBD1. With V trimmed by 5 bases and J by 3 bases, 8 bases remained unmatched. CDR3 length equals 15 residues. Germline V gene data show CDR1 as SGHTA and CDR2 as FQGNSA. The CDR3 region is CASSPQGQGYTEAFF. The CDR3 bases are TGTGCCAGCAGCCCCCAAGGACAGGGATACACTGAAGCTTTCTTT.

The CDR3 sequence: CSVEGLDTQYF. In nucleotides, the CDR3 is TGCAGCGTTGAAGGCTTAGATACGCAGTATTTT. The chain recombines TRBV29-1 with TRBJ2-3, with no clear D. The CDR3 totals 11 residues. The V end lost 1 base, the J end lost 5 bases, and 4 bases lay between the germline ends. Per germline, CDR1 SQVTM and CDR2 ANQGSEA.

V usage is TRBV11-2 and J usage is TRBJ2-3, with 10 bases aligning to TRBD1. This CDR3 has 18 residues. CDR1 and CDR2 from the germline V gene are SGHAT and FQNNGV. V shed 0 bases, J shed 3 bases, and the junction held 9 bases outside the gene matches. The CDR3 region is CASSLDRDRGIITDTQYF. DNA for the CDR3: TGTGCCAGCAGCTTAGATCGGGACAGGGGTATAATAACAGATACGCAGTATTTT.

The rearrangement links TRBV6-6 to TRBJ2-5, with D possibly TRBD1 on 5 matching bases. Germline CDR1 and CDR2: MNHNY and SVGAGI (reference sequence). V lost 1 base and J 4 bases, leaving 7 bases between the germline ends. The length of the CDR3 is 13 residues. In DNA form, the CDR3 reads TGTGCCAGCAGTTACTGGGGCCGAGAGACCCAGTACTTC. Amino acid sequence: CASSYWGRETQYF.

A single count supports this clonotype. An end of the junction differs from the germline gene, which may be a read error. The rearrangement links TRBV4-3 to TRBJ2-1; the D gene is possibly TRBD1 (5 bases). There are 14 residues in the CDR3. CDR1 and CDR2 (germline): LGHNA, YSLEER. The CDR3 is CASSPRVNYNEQFF. CDR3 coding DNA: TGCGCCAGCAGCCCCAGGGTCAACTACAACGAGCAGTTCTTC.

The chain links TRBV4-2 to TRBJ1-2, with 8 bases matching TRBD1. Germline V gives CDR1 LGHNA, CDR2 YNFKEQ. CDR3 length: 16 amino acids. Losses at the gene ends were 5 bases for V and 3 bases for J; bases not matched to a gene: 11. The CDR3 loop is CASSGLGQEGHYGYTF. CDR3 DNA: TGTGCCAGCAGCGGGCTGGGACAGGAGGGGCACTATGGCTACACCTTC.

This clonotype was seen only a few times. The gene calls are TRBV6-2 or TRBV6-3 and TRBJ2-5; the match to TRBD1 covers 7 bases. V was clipped by 2 bases and J by 2 bases; unmatched bases: 11. CDR3 length equals 17 residues. Germline lookup yields CDR1 MNHEY and CDR2 SVGEGT. CDR3: CASSYGHHRGHQETQYF. In nucleotides, the CDR3 is TGTGCCAGCAGTTACGGGCACCACAGGGGTCATCAAGAGACCCAGTACTTC.

The chain links TRBV12-3 or TRBV12-4 to TRBJ1-1; D may be TRBD1 (6 bases). This CDR3 is built from 16 residues. The ends were cut back, 4 bases at V and 4 bases at J, with 19 bases in the middle. The CDR3 nucleotides read TGTGCCAGCAGTTACGACAGGTGGTTAGGGTTCACTGAAGCTTTCTTT. Its protein product is CASSYDRWLGFTEAFF.

This sequence joins TRBV12-3 or TRBV12-4 and TRBJ2-1; D remains unclear. V lost 10 bases and J 9 bases, leaving 19 bases between the germline ends. The CDR3 has 13 amino acids. The CDR3 here is CATLLVSGVEQFF. DNA for the CDR3: TGTGCCACCCTCTTGGTTTCCGGCGTTGAGCAGTTCTTC.

The chain carries TRBV15 and TRBJ2-5; no clear D gene. Trimming removed 2 bases at V and 3 bases at J, with 7 bases between. The germline V gene encodes CDR1 LNHNV and CDR2 YYDKDF (reference sequence). The CDR3 has 13 residues. The CDR3 sequence is CATSRIIEETQYF. CDR3 bases: TGTGCCACCAGCAGAATCATAGAAGAGACCCAGTACTTC.

This chain uses TRBV6-6 with TRBJ2-2; unclear D gene. The CDR3 spans 14 residues. V lost 6 bases and J 1 base, leaving 9 bases between the germline ends. Germline V lookup: CDR1 MNHNY, CDR2 SVGAGI (reference sequence). CDR3 loop: CASRDQMNTGELFF. The CDR3 DNA is TGTGCCAGCAGGGACCAGATGAACACCGGGGAGCTGTTTTTT.

The V gene is TRBV7-2, the J gene TRBJ2-3; D gene uncertain. The CDR3 runs 11 residues. The V and J ends lost 5 bases and 10 bases respectively, with 10 bases between them. In germline, CDR1 is SGHTA, CDR2 FQGNSA. Here the CDR3 reads CASSDRAAQYF. CDR3 sequence (DNA): TGTGCCAGCAGCGATAGGGCAGCGCAGTATTTT.

The chain carries TRBV5-1 and TRBJ2-2; D possibly corresponds to TRBD1 (6 bases). Germline V lookup: CDR1 SGHRS, CDR2 YFSETQ. With 2 bases removed from V and 4 bases from J, the gap between germline ends came to 12 bases. CDR3 length: 15 residues. In DNA, the CDR3 is TGCGCCAGCAGCTTAACCCAGGGGAGCACCGGGGAGCTGTTTTTT. This codes for CASSLTQGSTGELFF.

This sequence joins TRBV20-1 and TRBJ1-4; perhaps TRBD1 as D (5 bases). This CDR3 is built from 14 residues. The ends were cut back, 2 bases at V and 8 bases at J, with 15 bases in the middle. CDR1 DFQATT and CDR2 SNEGSKA come from the germline V gene (reference sequence). As DNA, the CDR3 is TGCAGTGCTAGACTTACCAGGGTGGGGGAAAAACTGTTTTTT. It translates to CSARLTRVGEKLFF.

This clonotype came up a few times. This chain joins TRBV7-8 and TRBJ2-7; tentative D call: TRBD1 (6 bases). The end of the DNA is better explained by TRBJ2-5, so the J call may be wrong. Germline V gene lookup returns CDR1 SGHVS and CDR2 FQNEAQ. The CDR3 contains 15 residues. The CDR3 DNA is TGTGCCAGCAGCTTCCAAACAGGGCCATGGGAGACCCAGTACTTC. This encodes CASSFQTGPWETQYF.

The chain recombines TRBV6-5 with TRBJ1-2, with a possible D match to TRBD1 (5 bases). Trimming took off 5 bases at V and 2 bases at J, with 18 bases between the two ends. In germline, CDR1 is MNHEY, CDR2 SVGAGI. The CDR3 spans 16 residues. DNA of the CDR3: TGTGCCAGCAGTCCAGAATGGGAAGGGGCGAACTATGGCTACACCTTC. Its translation is CASSPEWEGANYGYTF.

The J gene is TRBJ2-7, the V gene TRBV3-1; no clear D gene. V was shortened by 6 bases and J by 6 bases, with 21 bases between the two germline ends. In germline, CDR1 is LGHDT, CDR2 YNNKEL (reference sequence). The CDR3 runs 15 residues. CDR3 sequence (DNA): TGTGCCAGCAGTTACCTTGGATCCCCCTCGGGCGAGCAGTACTTC. Its translation: CASSYLGSPSGEQYF.

The chain has TRBV20-1 and TRBJ1-1; 7 bases are a match to TRBD1. The germline gives CDR1 DFQATT, CDR2 SNEGSKA (reference sequence). This CDR3 has 14 amino acids. J was trimmed by 4 bases and V by 1 base; bases with no gene match: 6. Here the CDR3 reads CSARVRGPGTEAFF. The CDR3 region has the DNA TGCAGTGCTAGAGTGAGGGGGCCGGGCACTGAAGCTTTCTTT.

V is TRBV4-3 and J is TRBJ2-1; D might be TRBD1 (5 bases). This CDR3 region has 14 residues. V gave up 3 bases and J gave up 10 bases, with 16 bases separating them. The V gene's germline CDR1 is LGHNA and CDR2 YSLEER. The CDR3 DNA reads TGCGCCAGCAGCCATCAGGGTACCGGCTACGAGCAGTTCTTC. It specifies CASSHQGTGYEQFF.